The T cell receptor (beta chain) described here comes from a study of cytomegalovirus exposure and HLA in healthy donors. V trimming: 5 bases; J trimming: 3 bases; junction bases outside the gene matches: 5. The CDR3 totals 14 residues. CDR1 and CDR2 (germline): SQVTM, ANQGSEA. This clone was seen a few times. Other DNA sequences of this sample code for an identical CDR3. PCR primers comprised 60 Vbeta and 13 Jbeta primers. TCRdb keeps only in-frame clones here, not all; method: immunoSEQ multiplex PCR. In the table there are 150,000 to 200,000 clones, 70% to 80% of which are singletons. Sequenced sample: PBMCs. This chain links TRBV29-1 with TRBJ2-1, with TRBD1 matching over 9 bases. This sequence originates from a man aged 40-49 years in good health and CMV-seronegative. CDR3 protein: CSVLRDRDYNEQFF. The CDR3 DNA reads as TGCAGCGTTCTCCGGGACAGGGACTACAATGAGCAGTTCTTC.